This T cell receptor beta chain was profiled in a study of blood T cell repertoires in COVID-19. Study background: The samples span acute and convalescent COVID-19 from the United States, Italy and Spain. T cells, B-cell-depleted T cells, or PBMCs supplied cDNA or gDNA.

This CDR3 has 12 residues. Per germline, CDR1 SGHRS and CDR2 YFSETQ. The V and J ends lost 2 bases and 8 bases respectively, with 8 bases between them. Clones were read by immunoSEQ multiplex PCR, and TCRdb kept only the in-frame ones, dropping some. The sample lists hundreds of thousands of clones, 87% occurring once. The clonotype comes from a man younger than 30 with active or convalescent COVID-19. Sequences were obtained from peripheral blood. J is TRBJ2-1 and V is TRBV5-1; the D is unclear. The CDR3 loop reads CASSFQFDEQFF. The CDR3 coding sequence is TGCGCCAGCAGCTTCCAGTTCGATGAGCAGTTCTTC. Looking up the rest from reference TRBV5-1 and TRBJ2-1 gives the full variable domain: KAGVTQTPRYLIKTRGQQVTLSCSPISGHRSVSWYQQTPGQGLQFLFEYFSETQRNKGNFPGRFSGRQFSNSRSEMNVSTLELGDSALYLCASSFQFDEQFFGPGTRLTVL.